This section outlines one T cell receptor (beta chain) sequence together with its context. This entry belongs to a study of cytomegalovirus exposure and HLA in healthy donors. About the research overall: In an earlier analysis, 95 million to 140 million unique TCR beta sequences were found from 150 million to 200 million T cells.

With 60 Vbeta and 13 Jbeta primers, the PCR was carried out. TCRdb keeps only in-frame clones here, not all; method: immunoSEQ multiplex PCR. The sample holds more than 90,000 clones, about four fifths seen once. When sampled, the donors appeared nominally healthy, though they likely had unrecorded immune exposures. Germline assignment: CDR1 SGDLS and CDR2 YYNGEE. The CDR3 has 18 residues. J lost 6 bases, V lost 4 bases, and 14 bases had no gene match. The sequence was collected from a human donor in good health. The chain employs TRBV9 and TRBJ2-7, with 15 bases lining up with TRBD2. Sample: PBMCs. The CDR3 DNA reads as TGTGCCAGCAGCTTCAGTCCCGGGACTAGCGGGAGGCCAGTCGAGCAGTACTTC. Its protein product is CASSFSPGTSGRPVEQYF. Variable domain in full (rest from reference TRBV9 and TRBJ2-7): DSGVTQTPKHLITATGQRVTLRCSPRSGDLSVYWYQQSLDQGLQFLIQYYNGEERAKGNILERFSAQQFPDLHSELNLSSLELGDSALYFCASSFSPGTSGRPVEQYFGPGTRLTVT.